What follows are 13 T cell receptor beta chains derived from one specimen sequenced in a study of cytomegalovirus exposure and HLA in healthy donors. Primers included in the PCR were 60 Vbeta and 13 Jbeta primers. Libraries were prepared by immunoSEQ multiplex PCR; TCRdb keeps only in-frame clonotypes and omits some of them. This table holds 150,000 to 200,000 clones, approximately 84% found once. The sequenced sample was PBMCs. These receptors were collected from a female donor in good health and CMV-seronegative.

This chain links TRBV27 with TRBJ2-1, with D possibly being TRBD2 (6 bases). This CDR3 spans 12 amino acids. Germline values: CDR1 MNHEY, CDR2 SMNVEV (reference sequence). The V and J ends lost 6 bases and 16 bases respectively, with 19 bases between them. The CDR3 is CASSTLAGGTFF. CDR3 bases: TGTGCCAGCAGCACACTAGCCGGGGGTACTTTCTTC.

V is TRBV7-3 and J is TRBJ2-3; 8 bases are shared with TRBD2. There are 15 residues in the CDR3. Germline values: CDR1 SGHTA, CDR2 FQGTGA. J gave up 2 bases and V 0 bases, and 1 base lay outside the gene matches. DNA for the CDR3: TGTGCCAGCAGCTTAACACTAGCGGACACAGATACGCAGTATTTT. The encoded protein is CASSLTLADTDTQYF.

The rearrangement links TRBV30 to TRBJ1-3; 10 nucleotides line up with TRBD1. V lost 1 base, J lost 2 bases, and 2 bases stayed unmatched. Germline V lookup: CDR1 GTSNPN, CDR2 SVGIG (reference sequence). This CDR3 comprises 15 residues. The CDR3 region has the DNA TGTGCCTGGAGTGGTGACAGGGGGCCTGGAAACACCATATATTTT. Protein product: CAWSGDRGPGNTIYF. Full variable domain (outside the CDR3, taken from reference TRBV30 and TRBJ1-3): SQTIHQWPATLVQPVGSPLSLECTVEGTSNPNLYWYRQAAGRGLQLLFYSVGIGQISSEVPQNLSASRPQDRQFILSSKKLLLSDSGFYLCAWSGDRGPGNTIYFGEGSWLTVV.

V usage is TRBV7-8 and J usage is TRBJ2-1; D unresolved. In germline, CDR1 is SGHVS, CDR2 FQNEAQ. V was shortened by 5 bases and J by 0 bases, with 11 bases between the two germline ends. The CDR3 covers 15 residues. CDR3 amino acids: CASSPRSASYNEQFF. DNA of the CDR3: TGTGCCAGCAGCCCCCGGAGCGCCTCCTACAATGAGCAGTTCTTC.

This clone was counted once. This chain links TRBV19 with TRBJ2-2; no firm D call. V was cut by 1 base and J by 0 bases, with 9 bases left in between. Germline values: CDR1 LNHDA, CDR2 SQIVND (reference sequence). CDR3 length: 16 residues. Here the CDR3 reads CASSIGLYANTGELFF. CDR3 DNA sequence: TGTGCCAGTAGTATAGGACTTTACGCGAACACCGGGGAGCTGTTTTTT.

The V call is TRBV27, the J call TRBJ2-4; weak D call: TRBD1 (6 bases). CDR1 and CDR2 (germline): MNHEY, SMNVEV (reference sequence). CDR3 size: 18 residues. V was shortened by 0 bases and J by 2 bases, with 17 bases between the two germline ends. As DNA, the CDR3 is TGTGCCAGCAGTTTATCAGCCGTCAGGGGAAACCCCAAAAACATTCAGTACTTC. Translation gives CASSLSAVRGNPKNIQYF.

This sequence joins TRBV12-5 and TRBJ1-1, with D tentatively TRBD1 (6 bases). CDR3 length: 21 amino acids. The ends were cut back, 5 bases at V and 1 base at J, with 32 bases in the middle. Germline-derived CDR1 and CDR2 are LGHNT and FRNRAP. In DNA form, the CDR3 reads TGTGCTAGTGGTCCCCCGATTTGGGACAACACGGAATGGGGGCCGAACACTGAAGCTTTCTTT. Its translation is CASGPPIWDNTEWGPNTEAFF.

This sequence joins TRBV15 and TRBJ2-1; TRBD2 aligns across 15 bases. In germline, CDR1 is LNHNV, CDR2 YYDKDF (reference sequence). This CDR3 has 20 residues. The junction had 11 bases not matched to a gene; V was cut back by 5 bases and J by 0 bases. The CDR3 reads CATSGGLAGGGSSSYNEQFF. CDR3 DNA: TGTGCCACCAGCGGAGGACTAGCGGGAGGGGGGTCGAGCTCCTACAATGAGCAGTTCTTC.

The rearrangement joins TRBV2 to TRBJ1-5; 10 positions match TRBD1. The CDR3 runs 16 residues. Trimming removed 7 bases from V and 3 bases from J; junction bases left unmatched: 9. Looked up from germline, CDR1 is SNHLY and CDR2 is FYNNEI. The CDR3 spells CASTVDRGIDNQPQHF. The DNA of the CDR3 is TGTGCCAGCACCGTGGACAGGGGGATTGACAATCAGCCCCAGCATTTT.

This chain uses TRBV11-2 with TRBJ2-5; no firm D call. Deletions cut 3 bases from V and 5 bases from J, with 4 bases between. CDR3 length: 11 residues. Germline V gene data show CDR1 as SGHAT and CDR2 as FQNNGV. The CDR3 loop reads CASSFAETQYF. CDR3 DNA sequence: TGTGCCAGCAGCTTCGCGGAGACCCAGTACTTC.

The chain is built from TRBV11-1 and TRBJ1-1; D ambiguous. The V gene lost 1 base and the J gene lost 1 base, with 7 bases spanning the gap. The V gene's germline CDR1 is SGHAT and CDR2 FQDESV (reference sequence). The CDR3 is made up of 14 amino acids. CDR3 sequence reads: CASSLVRGNTEAFF. The CDR3 bases are TGTGCCAGCAGCTTAGTCCGGGGGAACACTGAAGCTTTCTTT.

The chain employs TRBV6-6 and TRBJ2-5; D might be TRBD1 (5 bases). The J call may be in error: the DNA end matches TRBJ2-7 better. The CDR3 runs 15 residues. The germline V gene has CDR1 MNHNY and CDR2 SVGAGI (reference sequence). The CDR3 protein is CASSSHDTGSYEQYF. CDR3 bases: TGTGCCAGCAGCAGCCATGACACAGGCTCCTACGAGCAGTACTTC.

The chain has TRBV11-3 and TRBJ2-1; no clear D gene. Trimming cost V 6 bases and J 6 bases, with 12 bases left between them. The CDR3 spans 13 residues. The germline gives CDR1 SGHNT, CDR2 YENEEA. The CDR3 DNA follows: TGTGCCAGCAGTCCGGCCCCGGGCAATGAGCAGTTCTTC. This gives the protein CASSPAPGNEQFF.